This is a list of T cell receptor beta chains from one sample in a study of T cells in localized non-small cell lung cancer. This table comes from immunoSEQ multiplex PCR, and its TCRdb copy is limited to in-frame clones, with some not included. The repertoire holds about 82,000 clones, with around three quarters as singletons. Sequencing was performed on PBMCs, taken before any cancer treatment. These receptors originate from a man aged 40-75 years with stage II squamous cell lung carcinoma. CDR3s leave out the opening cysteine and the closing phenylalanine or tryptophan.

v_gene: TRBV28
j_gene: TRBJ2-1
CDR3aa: ASSLGLAGDSYNEQF

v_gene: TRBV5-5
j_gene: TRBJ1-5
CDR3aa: ASSFTVDQPQH

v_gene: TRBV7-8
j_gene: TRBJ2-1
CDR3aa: ASRFSGEARNEQF

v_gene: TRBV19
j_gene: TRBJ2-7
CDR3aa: ASSMGLLDAYEQY

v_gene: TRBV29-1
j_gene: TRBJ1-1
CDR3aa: SVQPRGGNTEAF

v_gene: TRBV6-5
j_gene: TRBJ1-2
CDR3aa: ATWDRATNYGYT

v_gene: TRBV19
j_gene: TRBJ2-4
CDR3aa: ASSIGGTRRNIQY

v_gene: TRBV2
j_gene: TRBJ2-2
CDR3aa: ASSSQGTRNTGELF

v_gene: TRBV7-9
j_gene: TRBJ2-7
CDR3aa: ASTREGGIEQY

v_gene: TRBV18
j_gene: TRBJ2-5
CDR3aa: ASSPGSPRETQY

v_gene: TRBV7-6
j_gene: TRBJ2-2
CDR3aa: ASSWTSGTGELF

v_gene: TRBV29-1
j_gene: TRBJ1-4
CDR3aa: SVEKLGTVNEKLF

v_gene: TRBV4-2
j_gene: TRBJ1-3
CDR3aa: ASSQDSSPSGNTIY

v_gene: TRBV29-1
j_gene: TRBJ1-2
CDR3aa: SVEDRQGWGNYGYT

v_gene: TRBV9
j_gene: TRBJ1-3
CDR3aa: ASRGGGNTIY

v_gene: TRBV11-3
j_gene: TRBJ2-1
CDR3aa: ASSISSLSYNEQF

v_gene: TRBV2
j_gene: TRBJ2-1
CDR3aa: ASSEDRVPYNEQF

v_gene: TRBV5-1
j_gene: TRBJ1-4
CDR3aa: ASRRDRDEKLF

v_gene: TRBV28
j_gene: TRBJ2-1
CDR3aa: ASSLTYNEQF

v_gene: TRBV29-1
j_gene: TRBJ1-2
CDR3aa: SVDRWTVNYGYT

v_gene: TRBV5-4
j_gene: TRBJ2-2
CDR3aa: ASSLPGLASGELF

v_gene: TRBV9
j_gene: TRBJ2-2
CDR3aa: ASSVDLVGWELF

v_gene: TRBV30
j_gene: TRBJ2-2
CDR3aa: ACTNRDRVTGELF

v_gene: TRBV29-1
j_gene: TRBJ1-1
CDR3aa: SVGLDRGPGTEAF

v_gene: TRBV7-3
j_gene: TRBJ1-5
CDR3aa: ASSLTLQGNQPQH

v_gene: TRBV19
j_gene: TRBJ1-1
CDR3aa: ASRTGMRTEAF

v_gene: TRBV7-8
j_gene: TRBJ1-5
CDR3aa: ASSLGQVFNQPQH

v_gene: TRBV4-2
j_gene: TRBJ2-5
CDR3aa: ASSPWTGETQY

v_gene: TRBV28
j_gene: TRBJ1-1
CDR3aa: ASSRPGTVRSTEAF

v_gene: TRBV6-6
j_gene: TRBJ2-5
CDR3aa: AGSQGLWETQY

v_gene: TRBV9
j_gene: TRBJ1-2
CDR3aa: ASSPSGTGNYGYT

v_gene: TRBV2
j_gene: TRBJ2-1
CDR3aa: ASERGSYNEQF

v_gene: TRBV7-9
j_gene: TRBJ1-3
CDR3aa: ASSWDSSRGGNTIY

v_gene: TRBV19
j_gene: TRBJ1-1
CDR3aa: ASSIVAGTEAF

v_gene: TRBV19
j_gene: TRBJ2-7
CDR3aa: ASSSRSGPRSYEQY

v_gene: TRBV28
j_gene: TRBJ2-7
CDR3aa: ASSLPMSGTTYEQY

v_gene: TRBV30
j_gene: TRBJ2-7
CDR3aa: AWIGGTSTYEQY

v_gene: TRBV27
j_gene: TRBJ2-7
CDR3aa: ASNSLAGDEVEQY

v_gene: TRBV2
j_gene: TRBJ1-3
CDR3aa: ASSRDGSGNTIY

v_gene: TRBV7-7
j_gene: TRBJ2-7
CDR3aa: ASSPAGTGLYEQY

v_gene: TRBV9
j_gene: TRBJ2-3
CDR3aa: ASAKLADTDTQY

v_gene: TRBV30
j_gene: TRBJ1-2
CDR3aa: AWTPGGGPFGGYT

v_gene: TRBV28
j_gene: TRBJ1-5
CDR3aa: ASTVGRLRGNQPQH

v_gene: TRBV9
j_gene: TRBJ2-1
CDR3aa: ASSALAEPYNEQF

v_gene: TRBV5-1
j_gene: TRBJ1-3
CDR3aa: ASQLGHTSGNTIY

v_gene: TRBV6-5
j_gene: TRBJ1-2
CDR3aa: ASSYSSVQGALGYT

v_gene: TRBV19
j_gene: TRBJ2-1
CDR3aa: ASTPSGRAGNEQF

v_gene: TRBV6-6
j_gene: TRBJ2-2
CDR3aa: ASSYGIEELF

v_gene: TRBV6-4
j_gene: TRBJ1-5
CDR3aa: ARSRDRTQSQPQH

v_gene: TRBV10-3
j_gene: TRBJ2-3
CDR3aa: AIGGQGAADTQY

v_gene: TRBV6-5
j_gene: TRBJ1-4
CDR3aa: ASSYKEKLF

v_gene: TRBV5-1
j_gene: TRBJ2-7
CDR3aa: ASSFAPGTGSYEQY

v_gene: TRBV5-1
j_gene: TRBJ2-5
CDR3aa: ASSLATGTQETQY

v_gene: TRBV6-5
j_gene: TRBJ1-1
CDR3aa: ASSEGQGNTEAF